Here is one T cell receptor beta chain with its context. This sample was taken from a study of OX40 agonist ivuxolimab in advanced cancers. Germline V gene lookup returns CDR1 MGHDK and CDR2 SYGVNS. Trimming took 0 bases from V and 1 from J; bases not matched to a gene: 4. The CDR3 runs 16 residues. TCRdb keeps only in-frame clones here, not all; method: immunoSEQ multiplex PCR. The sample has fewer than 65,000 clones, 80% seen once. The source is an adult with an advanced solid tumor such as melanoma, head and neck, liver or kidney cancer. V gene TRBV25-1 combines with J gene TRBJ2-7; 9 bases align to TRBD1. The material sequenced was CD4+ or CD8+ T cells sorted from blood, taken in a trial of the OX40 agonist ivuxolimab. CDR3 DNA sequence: TGTGCCAGCAGTGAATATCGACAGGGGGTATCCTACGAGCAGTACTTC. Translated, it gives CASSEYRQGVSYEQYF.